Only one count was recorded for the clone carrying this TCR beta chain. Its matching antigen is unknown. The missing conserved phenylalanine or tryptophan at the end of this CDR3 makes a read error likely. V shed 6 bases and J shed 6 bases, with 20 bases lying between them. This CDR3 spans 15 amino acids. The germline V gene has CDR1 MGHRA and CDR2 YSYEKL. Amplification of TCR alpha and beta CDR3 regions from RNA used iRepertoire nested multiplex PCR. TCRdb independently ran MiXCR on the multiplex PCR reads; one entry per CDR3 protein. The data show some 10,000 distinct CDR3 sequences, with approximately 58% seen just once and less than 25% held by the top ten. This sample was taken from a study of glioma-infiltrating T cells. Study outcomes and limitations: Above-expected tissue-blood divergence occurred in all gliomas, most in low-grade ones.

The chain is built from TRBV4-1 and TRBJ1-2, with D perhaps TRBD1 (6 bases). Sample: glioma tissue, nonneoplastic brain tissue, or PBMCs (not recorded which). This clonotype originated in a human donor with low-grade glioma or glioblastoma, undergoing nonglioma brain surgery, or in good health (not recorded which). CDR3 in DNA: TGCGCCAGCAGGCACTTCACCGACAGGTTCGATGGCTACACCTTA. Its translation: CASRHFTDRFDGYTL.